These 16 T cell receptor beta chains were all obtained from the same sample, sequenced in a study of blood T cells in healthy people across ages. A second PCR, run for roughly 7 to 12 cycles, used a sample-barcoded 5' primer plus a J-beta primer mix. TCRdb fed the 5' RACE reads into MiXCR, producing one record per CDR3 protein. The sample gives roughly 1.5 million distinct CDR3 sequences, roughly two fifths of which show up once; about 4% is in the top ten. The sequenced material came from blood. The receptors were sampled from a woman aged 18-29 years in good health.

The genes are TRBV6-2 or TRBV6-3 and TRBJ1-2; no clear D. The CDR3 sequence is 14 residues long. Germline CDR1 reads MNHEY; CDR2 reads SVGEGT. V shed 7 bases and J shed 5 bases, with 17 bases lying between them. For the CDR3, the DNA is TGTGCCAGCAAGCTACCTTCAGGTCAATATGGCTACACCTTC. Translating it yields CASKLPSGQYGYTF.

The J gene is TRBJ2-3, the V gene TRBV6-1, with a possible D match to TRBD1 (6 bases). V was pared by 0 bases and J by 2 bases, with 21 bases between. Germline CDR1 reads MNHNS; CDR2 reads SASEGT. The CDR3 extends over 19 amino acids. CDR3 sequence reads: CASSEAGAFSGKPTDTQYF. Here the CDR3 DNA reads TGTGCCAGCAGTGAAGCGGGGGCCTTCAGCGGCAAACCCACAGATACGCAGTATTTT.

This chain uses TRBV27 with TRBJ1-1; TRBD1 might be the D (5 bases). This CDR3 region has 16 residues. V lost 1 base, J lost 3 bases, and 15 bases lay in between. CDR1 and CDR2 from the germline V gene are MNHEY and SMNVEV (reference sequence). The CDR3 loop is CASSLWGPGADTEAFF. For the CDR3, the DNA is TGTGCCAGCAGTTTATGGGGCCCAGGAGCGGACACTGAAGCTTTCTTT.

There are a few counts of this clonotype. The chain couples TRBV9 to TRBJ1-5; TRBD1 matches 10 bases. Germline V gene lookup returns CDR1 SGDLS and CDR2 YYNGEE. There are 14 residues in the CDR3. V trimming: 4 bases; J trimming: 10 bases; junction bases outside the gene matches: 8. The CDR3 bases are TGTGCCAGCAGCACCGGACAGGGGGTTGGCCCCCAGCATTTT. It codes for CASSTGQGVGPQHF.

This clonotype was picked up one time. The V call is TRBV7-2, the J call TRBJ2-1; D gene uncertain. The CDR3 runs to 16 residues. V was shortened by 5 bases and J by 2 bases, with 16 bases between the two germline ends. The V gene's germline CDR1 is SGHTA and CDR2 FQGNSA. The CDR3 loop is CASSQPNGTTYNEQFF. The CDR3 DNA follows: TGTGCCAGCAGCCAACCTAACGGTACCACCTACAATGAGCAGTTCTTC.

V and J are TRBV12-3 or TRBV12-4 and TRBJ1-2; 9 bases are shared with TRBD1. The CDR3 runs to 14 residues. Unmatched junction bases numbered 6, after V lost 9 bases and J lost 1 base. As DNA, the CDR3 is TGTGCCAGTTTACACAGGGGGCTTAACTATGGCTACACCTTC. This gives the protein CASLHRGLNYGYTF.

This chain uses TRBV27 with TRBJ2-2, with a weak D call TRBD1 (6 bases). V lost 6 bases, J lost 3 bases, and 11 bases lay in between. Germline values: CDR1 MNHEY, CDR2 SMNVEV (reference sequence). The length of the CDR3 is 14 residues. CDR3 amino acids: CASRRQDYTGELFF. In nucleotides, the CDR3 is TGTGCCAGCAGACGACAGGATTACACCGGGGAGCTGTTTTTT.

V and J are TRBV6-6 and TRBJ1-6, with D possibly matching TRBD1 (6 bases). Trimming pared 6 bases from V and 7 bases from J, leaving 13 bases between. The length of the CDR3 is 14 residues. CDR1 is MNHNY, CDR2 SVGAGI, per germline (reference sequence). The CDR3 coding sequence is TGTGCCAGCAGGTCGGGGGGGCGAAATTCACCCCTCCACTTT. It encodes CASRSGGRNSPLHF.

This clonotype was seen a few times. The genes are TRBV6-5 and TRBJ2-1; D possibly uses TRBD1 or TRBD2 (6 bases each). The J call is in doubt because the DNA end fits TRBJ2-7 better. Germline V gives CDR1 MNHEY, CDR2 SVGAGI. This CDR3 contains 15 residues. The chain's CDR3 is CASSSLFAGGNEQYF. In nucleotides, the CDR3 is TGTGCCAGCAGTTCCCTCTTTGCCGGGGGCAATGAGCAGTACTTC.

This clonotype was seen a few times. The rearrangement joins TRBV18 to TRBJ2-1; possible D gene TRBD1, 5 bases. The germline V gene encodes CDR1 KGHSH and CDR2 LQKENI. The CDR3 has 14 amino acids. Trimming left V 4 bases short and J 4 bases short, with 11 bases between. The CDR3 here is CASSLMDTYNEQFF. In DNA, the CDR3 is TGTGCCAGCTCACTAATGGACACTTACAATGAGCAGTTCTTC. Full variable domain (outside the CDR3, taken from reference TRBV18 and TRBJ2-1): NAGVMQNPRHLVRRRGQEARLRCSPMKGHSHVYWYRQLPEEGLKFMVYLQKENIIDESGMPKERFSAEFPKEGPSILRIQQVVRGDSAAYFCASSLMDTYNEQFFGPGTRLTVL.

This chain connects TRBV4-2 to TRBJ2-5; 9 bases agree with TRBD2. This CDR3 comprises 16 residues. Per the germline V gene, CDR1 is LGHNA and CDR2 is YNFKEQ. The V segment lost 1 base and the J segment 1 base; nucleotides outside the gene matches: 4. DNA for the CDR3: TGTGCCAGCAGCCAAGCCCCTAGCGGGGCCCAAGAGACCCAGTACTTC. The encoded protein is CASSQAPSGAQETQYF.

This rearrangement joins TRBV29-1 to TRBJ1-2; D gene uncertain. This CDR3 region has 12 residues. V was shortened by 3 bases and J by 0 bases, with 5 bases between the two germline ends. Germline V CDR1 and CDR2: SQVTM, ANQGSEA. The CDR3 protein is CSVDGANYGYTF. CDR3 bases: TGCAGCGTTGACGGCGCTAACTATGGCTACACCTTC.

This rearrangement joins TRBV12-3 or TRBV12-4 to TRBJ2-3; 13 nucleotides line up with TRBD2. Unmatched junction bases numbered 7, after V lost 6 bases and J lost 1 base. The CDR3 totals 17 residues. The CDR3 sequence: CASSLGLAGEGTDTQYF. Written as DNA, the CDR3 is TGTGCCAGCAGCCTAGGACTAGCGGGAGAGGGCACAGATACGCAGTATTTT.

This clonotype was seen a handful of times. The chain is built from TRBV29-1 and TRBJ2-3; 11 nucleotides agree with TRBD2. Per germline, CDR1 SQVTM and CDR2 ANQGSEA. The V gene end was trimmed by 6 bases and the J gene end by 4 bases; junction bases not matched to a gene: 6. The CDR3 has 14 residues. The CDR3 loop is CSVRRTSGPDTQYF. The CDR3 region has the DNA TGCAGCGTGCGCCGGACTAGCGGGCCAGATACGCAGTATTTT.

This sequence joins TRBV27 and TRBJ1-2; 7 nucleotides agree with TRBD1. Germline CDR1 and CDR2: MNHEY and SMNVEV (reference sequence). J gave up 2 bases and V 4 bases, and 4 bases lay outside the gene matches. CDR3 size: 14 residues. CDR3 sequence reads: CASSWTGQNYGYTF. CDR3 bases: TGTGCCAGCAGTTGGACGGGACAGAACTATGGCTACACCTTC.

A few counts support this clonotype. The J gene is TRBJ2-2, the V gene TRBV7-2, with D tentatively TRBD1 or TRBD2 (5 bases each). Trimming left V 6 bases short and J 6 bases short, with 17 bases between. In germline, CDR1 is SGHTA, CDR2 FQGNSA. This CDR3 comprises 15 residues. The CDR3 bases are TGTGCCAGCAGGAGGGGACCCCCGGCGGCCGGGGAGCTGTTTTTT. Its protein is CASRRGPPAAGELFF.